These 5 T cell receptor beta chains were sequenced from one sample in a study of glioma-infiltrating T cells after dendritic cell vaccination. Specified time point: after dendritic cell vaccination, including at tumor progression/relapse. Sequencing was performed with immunoSEQ multiplex PCR; in TCRdb, only in-frame clones are kept and a portion is missing. There are roughly 56,000 clones in the sample; more than 75% occur only once, and about 8.1% lies in the top ten. The sample was blood, taken after dendritic cell vaccination. The receptors stem from a human donor with glioblastoma.

The chain joins TRBV5-6 to TRBJ2-7; a possible D gene is TRBD1 (6 bases). Per the germline V gene, CDR1 is SGHDT and CDR2 is YYEEEE. The CDR3 totals 15 residues. The germline V and J ends were trimmed by 2 bases and 0 bases, with 12 bases remaining between them. This chain's CDR3 is CASSFLTGSSYEQYF. As DNA, the CDR3 is TGTGCCAGCAGCTTCCTTACAGGGAGCTCCTACGAGCAGTACTTC. The variable domain in full, completed from reference TRBV5-6 and TRBJ2-7, reads DAGVTQSPTHLIKTRGQQVTLRCSPKSGHDTVSWYQQALGQGPQFIFQYYEEEERQRGNFPDRFSGHQFPNYSSELNVNALLLGDSALYLCASSFLTGSSYEQYFGPGTRLTVT.

The chain has TRBV6-5 and TRBJ1-3; 7 nucleotides match TRBD1. Germline V gene sequence: CDR1 MNHEY, CDR2 SVGAGI. The CDR3 is 14 amino acids. The J segment lost 4 bases and the V segment lost 5 bases, leaving 5 bases of the junction unmatched. CDR3 sequence reads: CASSVGRGGNTIYF. The DNA for the CDR3 is TGTGCCAGCAGTGTCGGCAGGGGGGGAAACACCATATATTTT.

The chain employs TRBV6-1 and TRBJ1-2, with 7 bases aligning to TRBD1. V lost 0 bases and J lost 5; bases outside the gene matches: 3. This CDR3 comprises 14 residues. Germline loops: CDR1 MNHNS, CDR2 SASEGT. CDR3 DNA sequence: TGTGCCAGCAGTGAAGCCCAGGACAGGTATGGCTACACCTTC. Translated: CASSEAQDRYGYTF.

This clone turned up a few times. The same CDR3 is also encoded by other DNA sequences in this sample. V and J are TRBV6-6 and TRBJ1-3; D is uncertain. V was clipped by 2 bases and J by 4 bases, with 9 bases between them. Germline-derived CDR1 and CDR2 are MNHNY and SVGAGI (reference sequence). The CDR3 totals 14 residues. DNA for the CDR3: TGTGCCAGCAGTTACACGGGGTCGGGAAACACCATATATTTT. This gives the protein CASSYTGSGNTIYF.

This chain joins TRBV6-4 and TRBJ1-5, with TRBD1 matching 9 bases. With V trimmed by 0 bases and J by 6 bases, 12 bases remained unmatched. Looked up from germline, CDR1 is MRHNA and CDR2 is SNTAGT. This CDR3 has 18 residues. CDR3 residues: CASSDSGGNRGRGQPQHF. For the CDR3, the DNA is TGTGCCAGCAGTGACTCGGGGGGAAACAGGGGGCGGGGTCAGCCCCAGCATTTT.